This T cell receptor beta chain is drawn from a study of blood T cells in healthy people across ages. There are 15 residues in the CDR3. Germline-derived CDR1 and CDR2 are LNHDA and SQIVND (reference sequence). J lost 1 base, V lost 5 bases, and 5 bases had no gene match. This clonotype was recorded a few times. Its specificity is not known. The use of a sample-barcoded 5' primer and a J-beta primer mix characterized a second PCR of roughly 7 to 12 cycles. MiXCR was run by TCRdb on the 5' RACE reads, yielding one entry per CDR3 protein. The sample gives around 1,500,000 distinct CDR3 sequences, about 30% of which show up once; 7.7% is in the top ten. General study points: When set beside aged donors, long-lived donors presented more naive CD4+ cells and higher diversity. Roughly linear declines in TCR beta diversity per million T cells occurred with age. Unsorted PBMCs prevented conclusive naive versus antigen-experienced comparison.

Sample: blood. This chain connects TRBV19 to TRBJ2-5, with TRBD2 matching over 9 bases. The clonotype was recovered from a woman aged 30 to 39 in good health. CDR3: CASSPIAGAQETQYF. DNA for the CDR3: TGTGCCAGTAGTCCGATAGCGGGGGCCCAAGAGACCCAGTACTTC.